This is a list of T cell receptor beta chains from one sample in a study of cytomegalovirus exposure and HLA in healthy donors. Method: immunoSEQ multiplex PCR; TCRdb's copy keeps in-frame clones and lacks some. The sample carries about 180,000 clones, 80% recorded once. Sequenced sample: PBMCs. These receptors all come from a woman under 40 in good health and CMV-seronegative. CDR3s include the opening cysteine and the closing phenylalanine or tryptophan. A D gene is named only where the DNA matches it firmly. Size values are once, few and many counts, or a class for expanded clones, and some rows have none.

d_call: .; v_call: TRBV7-2; j_call: TRBJ2-3; clone_size: .; cdr3_aa: CASSLTGAGNTQYF; cdr3_nt: TGTGCCAGCAGCTTAACAGGGGCGGGGAATACGCAGTATTTT
d_call: TRBD1; v_call: TRBV7-2; j_call: TRBJ2-5; clone_size: few; cdr3_aa: CASSSGTGIETQYF; cdr3_nt: TGTGCCAGCAGCTCGGGGACAGGGATAGAGACCCAGTACTTC
d_call: .; v_call: TRBV21-1; j_call: TRBJ1-5; clone_size: .; cdr3_aa: CASSKSRQDPNQPQHF; cdr3_nt: TGTGCCAGCAGCAAATCAAGACAGGACCCGAATCAGCCCCAGCATTTT
d_call: .; v_call: TRBV6-5; j_call: TRBJ1-1; clone_size: .; cdr3_aa: CASNLGGNTEAFF; cdr3_nt: TGTGCCAGCAATTTGGGGGGAAACACTGAAGCTTTCTTT
d_call: TRBD2; v_call: TRBV7-2; j_call: TRBJ2-7; clone_size: few; cdr3_aa: CASSLGSGGREQYF; cdr3_nt: TGTGCCAGCAGCTTAGGTAGCGGGGGGAGGGAGCAGTACTTC
d_call: TRBD1; v_call: TRBV7-3; j_call: TRBJ2-2; clone_size: .; cdr3_aa: CASSLGQTNTGELFF; cdr3_nt: TGTGCCAGCAGCCTGGGACAGACGAACACCGGGGAGCTGTTTTTT
d_call: TRBD2; v_call: TRBV4-3; j_call: TRBJ2-5; clone_size: .; cdr3_aa: CASSQDYGGRQETQYF; cdr3_nt: TGCGCCAGCAGCCAAGATTACGGGGGGAGACAAGAGACCCAGTACTTC
d_call: TRBD2; v_call: TRBV5-1; j_call: TRBJ2-5; clone_size: .; cdr3_aa: CASSLGRGGFQETQYF; cdr3_nt: TGCGCCAGCAGCTTGGGCCGGGGGGGTTTCCAAGAGACCCAGTACTTC
d_call: .; v_call: TRBV6-5; j_call: TRBJ1-6; clone_size: .; cdr3_aa: CASSSVLRQDGSPLHF; cdr3_nt: TGTGCCAGCAGTTCGGTGCTTAGACAGGACGGTTCACCCCTCCACTTT
d_call: .; v_call: TRBV6-1; j_call: TRBJ2-3; clone_size: .; cdr3_aa: CASRSAADTQYF; cdr3_nt: TGTGCCAGCAGAAGTGCCGCGGATACGCAGTATTTT
d_call: TRBD1; v_call: TRBV27; j_call: TRBJ1-5; clone_size: .; cdr3_aa: CASSGTDSNQPQHF; cdr3_nt: TGTGCCAGCAGCGGGACAGATAGCAATCAGCCCCAGCATTTT
d_call: .; v_call: TRBV7-2; j_call: TRBJ1-4; clone_size: .; cdr3_aa: CASSPQGEKLFF; cdr3_nt: TGTGCCAGCAGCCCACAGGGTGAAAAACTGTTTTTT
d_call: TRBD1; v_call: TRBV18; j_call: TRBJ1-1; clone_size: .; cdr3_aa: CASGSQGAGATEAFF; cdr3_nt: TGTGCCAGCGGCAGTCAGGGGGCGGGCGCCACTGAAGCTTTCTTT
d_call: TRBD2; v_call: TRBV5-1; j_call: TRBJ2-7; clone_size: .; cdr3_aa: CASSFSGSSYEQYF; cdr3_nt: TGCGCCAGCAGCTTTAGCGGGAGCTCCTACGAGCAGTACTTC
d_call: TRBD1; v_call: TRBV7-2; j_call: TRBJ1-6; clone_size: few; cdr3_aa: CASSLAAGGQSPGSRALHF; cdr3_nt: TGTGCCAGCAGCTTAGCCGCGGGGGGACAGTCCCCCGGCAGCCGGGCCCTCCACTTT
d_call: TRBD2; v_call: TRBV5-1; j_call: TRBJ2-1; clone_size: .; cdr3_aa: CASSPWPDLAGGLYNEQFF; cdr3_nt: TGCGCCAGCAGCCCCTGGCCCGATCTAGCGGGGGGGCTTTACAATGAGCAGTTCTTC
d_call: .; v_call: TRBV29-1; j_call: TRBJ1-5; clone_size: .; cdr3_aa: CSVEVGRAQHF; cdr3_nt: TGCAGCGTTGAAGTAGGGAGGGCCCAGCATTTT
d_call: .; v_call: TRBV4-1; j_call: TRBJ2-2; clone_size: .; cdr3_aa: CASKPSPGWNTGELFF; cdr3_nt: TGCGCCAGCAAACCAAGTCCGGGGTGGAACACCGGGGAGCTGTTTTTT
d_call: TRBD2; v_call: TRBV18; j_call: TRBJ2-5; clone_size: .; cdr3_aa: CASSPALAGGPETQYF; cdr3_nt: TGTGCCAGCTCACCAGCGCTAGCGGGGGGCCCCGAGACCCAGTACTTC
d_call: .; v_call: TRBV30; j_call: TRBJ1-2; clone_size: .; cdr3_aa: CAWANLNRLSRDGYTF; cdr3_nt: TGTGCCTGGGCGAACCTAAACAGGCTATCTAGGGATGGCTACACCTTC
d_call: TRBD1; v_call: TRBV30; j_call: TRBJ1-6; clone_size: .; cdr3_aa: CAWSHDRAQTSYNSPLHF; cdr3_nt: TGTGCCTGGAGCCATGACAGGGCCCAAACCTCCTATAATTCCCCCCTCCACTTT
d_call: .; v_call: TRBV9; j_call: TRBJ2-3; clone_size: once; cdr3_aa: CASSVAGAGVTDTQYF; cdr3_nt: TGTGCCAGCAGCGTAGCGGGGGCGGGAGTCACAGATACGCAGTATTTT
d_call: .; v_call: TRBV30; j_call: TRBJ2-5; clone_size: .; cdr3_aa: CAWSVMGAPETQYF; cdr3_nt: TGTGCCTGGAGTGTTATGGGGGCGCCAGAGACCCAGTACTTC
d_call: .; v_call: TRBV19; j_call: TRBJ1-1; clone_size: .; cdr3_aa: CASTWGENTEAFF; cdr3_nt: TGTGCCAGTACCTGGGGGGAGAACACTGAAGCTTTCTTT
d_call: .; v_call: TRBV9; j_call: TRBJ1-1; clone_size: .; cdr3_aa: CASSVGGRGNTEAFF; cdr3_nt: TGTGCCAGCAGCGTAGGGGGTAGGGGGAACACTGAAGCTTTCTTT
d_call: .; v_call: TRBV5-1; j_call: TRBJ2-1; clone_size: .; cdr3_aa: CASSLEGTNEQFF; cdr3_nt: TGCGCCAGCAGCTTGGAAGGGACTAATGAGCAGTTCTTC
d_call: TRBD1; v_call: TRBV12-5; j_call: TRBJ2-5; clone_size: .; cdr3_aa: CASGQGDSQQETQYF; cdr3_nt: TGTGCTAGTGGCCAGGGGGACAGCCAGCAAGAGACCCAGTACTTC
d_call: .; v_call: TRBV19; j_call: TRBJ1-1; clone_size: .; cdr3_aa: CASSGQPNTEAFF; cdr3_nt: TGTGCCAGTAGTGGGCAGCCGAACACTGAAGCTTTCTTT
d_call: .; v_call: TRBV2; j_call: TRBJ1-4; clone_size: .; cdr3_aa: CASSELENEKLFF; cdr3_nt: TGTGCCAGCAGTGAACTGGAGAATGAAAAACTGTTTTTT
d_call: .; v_call: TRBV4-1; j_call: TRBJ1-1; clone_size: .; cdr3_aa: CASSQVPQRQRNTEAFF; cdr3_nt: TGCGCCAGCAGCCAAGTCCCTCAAAGACAGAGAAACACTGAAGCTTTCTTT
d_call: .; v_call: TRBV15; j_call: TRBJ2-2; clone_size: .; cdr3_aa: CATSERTETGELFF; cdr3_nt: TGTGCCACCAGCGAACGGACAGAAACCGGGGAGCTGTTTTTT
d_call: TRBD1; v_call: TRBV18; j_call: TRBJ1-3; clone_size: .; cdr3_aa: CASSGTASGNTIYF; cdr3_nt: TGTGCCAGCTCAGGGACAGCCTCTGGAAACACCATATATTTT
d_call: TRBD1; v_call: TRBV2; j_call: TRBJ1-2; clone_size: .; cdr3_aa: CASSEGQGFSGYTF; cdr3_nt: TGTGCCAGCAGTGAAGGACAGGGCTTTAGCGGCTACACCTTC
d_call: TRBD2; v_call: TRBV30; j_call: TRBJ2-3; clone_size: once; cdr3_aa: CAWEVPGGAYTQYF; cdr3_nt: TGTGCCTGGGAGGTACCCGGGGGGGCGTATACGCAGTATTTT
d_call: .; v_call: TRBV7-2; j_call: TRBJ2-7; clone_size: .; cdr3_aa: CASSRLSPLEEQYF; cdr3_nt: TGTGCCAGCAGCCGGCTTAGCCCCCTTGAGGAGCAGTACTTC
d_call: TRBD1; v_call: TRBV6-4; j_call: TRBJ1-5; clone_size: .; cdr3_aa: CASSKTGEGDQPQHF; cdr3_nt: TGTGCCAGCAGTAAGACAGGGGAGGGGGATCAGCCCCAGCATTTT
d_call: TRBD1; v_call: TRBV6-5; j_call: TRBJ1-1; clone_size: .; cdr3_aa: CASRPRQGMNTEAFF; cdr3_nt: TGTGCCAGCAGGCCCAGACAGGGTATGAACACTGAAGCTTTCTTT
d_call: .; v_call: TRBV18; j_call: TRBJ1-1; clone_size: .; cdr3_aa: CASQGRQNTEAFF; cdr3_nt: TGTGCCTCCCAGGGCAGGCAGAACACTGAAGCTTTCTTT
d_call: .; v_call: TRBV7-2; j_call: TRBJ1-3; clone_size: .; cdr3_aa: CASSLVGRTGNTIYF; cdr3_nt: TGTGCCAGCAGCTTAGTCGGCAGGACTGGAAACACCATATATTTT
d_call: TRBD1; v_call: TRBV10-1; j_call: TRBJ1-2; clone_size: .; cdr3_aa: CASSRGTDYGYTF; cdr3_nt: TGCGCCAGCAGTAGGGGGACAGACTATGGCTACACCTTC
d_call: .; v_call: TRBV4-1; j_call: TRBJ2-7; clone_size: .; cdr3_aa: CASSQIQRADYEQYF; cdr3_nt: TGCGCCAGCAGCCAAATTCAGCGGGCGGACTACGAGCAGTACTTC
d_call: TRBD1; v_call: TRBV30; j_call: TRBJ1-1; clone_size: .; cdr3_aa: CAWRRGLSTFF; cdr3_nt: TGTGCCTGGAGGAGGGGGCTATCAACTTTCTTT
d_call: TRBD1; v_call: TRBV19; j_call: TRBJ2-5; clone_size: .; cdr3_aa: CASRDRGEETQYF; cdr3_nt: TGTGCCAGTAGGGACAGGGGGGAAGAGACCCAGTACTTC
d_call: TRBD1; v_call: TRBV4-3; j_call: TRBJ1-6; clone_size: few; cdr3_aa: CASSETGGVSPLHF; cdr3_nt: TGCGCCAGCAGCGAGACAGGGGGCGTTTCACCCCTCCACTTT
d_call: TRBD1; v_call: TRBV30; j_call: TRBJ2-7; clone_size: .; cdr3_aa: CAWRGTGYRQYF; cdr3_nt: TGTGCCTGGAGGGGGACAGGGTATAGGCAGTACTTC
d_call: .; v_call: TRBV18; j_call: TRBJ2-7; clone_size: .; cdr3_aa: CASSPLDRSSAVEQYF; cdr3_nt: TGTGCCAGCTCACCCCTGGACAGGTCTAGCGCTGTAGAGCAGTACTTC
d_call: .; v_call: TRBV29-1; j_call: TRBJ2-7; clone_size: .; cdr3_aa: CSVCEANVYEQYF; cdr3_nt: TGCAGCGTTTGCGAGGCTAACGTCTACGAGCAGTACTTC
d_call: .; v_call: TRBV4-3; j_call: TRBJ2-7; clone_size: .; cdr3_aa: CASSQDRGFSSYEQYF; cdr3_nt: TGCGCCAGCAGCCAAGATCGTGGTTTCAGCTCCTACGAGCAGTACTTC
d_call: .; v_call: TRBV6-4; j_call: TRBJ1-1; clone_size: few; cdr3_aa: CASSQSLWAGEAFF; cdr3_nt: TGTGCCAGCAGTCAAAGCCTCTGGGCAGGGGAAGCTTTCTTT
d_call: .; v_call: TRBV9; j_call: TRBJ2-1; clone_size: .; cdr3_aa: CASSAPPGGYNEQFF; cdr3_nt: TGTGCCAGCAGCGCCCCCCCCGGGGGCTACAATGAGCAGTTCTTC
d_call: .; v_call: TRBV2; j_call: TRBJ1-2; clone_size: .; cdr3_aa: CASSETGGYTF; cdr3_nt: TGTGCCAGCAGTGAAACAGGTGGCTACACCTTC
d_call: TRBD1; v_call: TRBV2; j_call: TRBJ1-2; clone_size: .; cdr3_aa: CASRPGTGTNGGGYTF; cdr3_nt: TGTGCCAGCAGGCCCGGGACAGGGACTAATGGGGGCGGCTACACCTTC
d_call: TRBD1; v_call: TRBV7-9; j_call: TRBJ1-5; clone_size: .; cdr3_aa: CASSLETGGRPQHF; cdr3_nt: TGTGCCAGCAGCTTAGAGACAGGGGGCAGACCCCAGCATTTT
d_call: .; v_call: TRBV6-5; j_call: TRBJ2-7; clone_size: once; cdr3_aa: CASSSYPGTSYEQYF; cdr3_nt: TGTGCCAGCAGTTCCTACCCCGGGACTTCCTACGAGCAGTACTTC
d_call: .; v_call: TRBV7-9; j_call: TRBJ2-3; clone_size: .; cdr3_aa: CASSERASTDTQYF; cdr3_nt: TGTGCCAGCAGCGAAAGAGCTAGCACAGATACGCAGTATTTT
d_call: TRBD1; v_call: TRBV30; j_call: TRBJ1-2; clone_size: .; cdr3_aa: CAWGQGNYGYTF; cdr3_nt: TGTGCCTGGGGACAGGGGAACTATGGCTACACCTTC
d_call: TRBD1; v_call: TRBV11-2; j_call: TRBJ1-1; clone_size: .; cdr3_aa: CASSPQTGGNTEAFF; cdr3_nt: TGTGCCAGCAGCCCCCAGACAGGGGGCAATACTGAAGCTTTCTTT
d_call: .; v_call: TRBV6-6; j_call: TRBJ1-2; clone_size: .; cdr3_aa: CASRFTTGSANYGYTF; cdr3_nt: TGTGCCAGCAGGTTTACAACAGGATCGGCTAACTATGGCTACACCTTC